Below, 28 T cell receptor beta chains from the same sample are listed, as sequenced in a study of OX40 agonist ivuxolimab in advanced cancers. Generated by immunoSEQ multiplex PCR, the TCRdb table keeps only in-frame clones and is missing some. The table shows tens of thousands of clones, with approximately 86% occurring only once. This specimen consisted of CD4+ or CD8+ T cells sorted from blood, obtained in a trial of the OX40 agonist ivuxolimab. Source of these receptors: an adult with an advanced solid tumor such as melanoma, head and neck, liver or kidney cancer.

The chain links TRBV5-5 to TRBJ2-5, with 7 bases identical to TRBD1. Germline V lookup: CDR1 SGHKS, CDR2 YYEKEE (reference sequence). The CDR3 contains 15 residues. Losses at the gene ends were 5 bases for V and 2 bases for J; bases not matched to a gene: 9. This CDR3 is CASRHIRQGQETQYF. CDR3 sequence (DNA): TGTGCCAGCAGACATATTCGACAGGGACAAGAGACCCAGTACTTC.

The chain combines TRBV6-1 with TRBJ2-5; no firm D call. Germline-derived CDR1 and CDR2 are MNHNS and SASEGT. This CDR3 spans 13 amino acids. V was shortened by 8 bases and J by 2 bases, with 12 bases between the two germline ends. The CDR3 DNA reads TGTGCCAGCTCTACGACCCGACAAGAGACCCAGTACTTC. Amino acid sequence: CASSTTRQETQYF.

The chain uses TRBV7-2 and TRBJ1-4, with D maybe TRBD1 (5 bases). This CDR3 is 13 amino acids long. Germline V gives CDR1 SGHTA, CDR2 FQGNSA. The V end was cut by 1 base, the J end by 7 bases, with 7 bases between. DNA of the CDR3: TGTGCCAGCAGCTTAGGGGGGAGTGAAAAACTGTTTTTT. Translation: CASSLGGSEKLFF.

The rearrangement links TRBV6-5 to TRBJ1-1; 8 positions agree with TRBD1. The CDR3 extends over 13 amino acids. Germline V gives CDR1 MNHEY, CDR2 SVGAGI. V lost 6 bases, J lost 5 bases, and 5 bases stayed unmatched. CDR3 sequence (DNA): TGTGCCAGCAGGGGCTACAGGGGGACTGAAGCTTTCTTT. It encodes CASRGYRGTEAFF.

The V and J genes are TRBV9 and TRBJ2-5; the D gene could be TRBD1 or TRBD2 (5 bases each). The CDR3 is 16 residues long. From germline, CDR1 is SGDLS and CDR2 YYNGEE. V gave up 4 bases and J gave up 9 bases, with 25 bases separating them. In nucleotides, the CDR3 is TGTGCCAGCAGCCCCTCCTCACGGGACCGATCATTTTCCCAGTACTTC. It codes for CASSPSSRDRSFSQYF.

This clone was detected only once. This sequence joins TRBV20-1 and TRBJ2-7; D gene ambiguous. Deletions cut 5 bases from V and 3 bases from J, with 5 bases between. Germline values: CDR1 DFQATT, CDR2 SNEGSKA (reference sequence). CDR3 length: 10 amino acids. The CDR3 region is CSAWDYEQYF. The CDR3 coding sequence is TGCAGTGCTTGGGACTACGAGCAGTACTTC.

The chain joins TRBV5-4 to TRBJ2-3; 7 bases map to TRBD2. This CDR3 region has 16 residues. Per the germline V gene, CDR1 is SGHNT and CDR2 is YYREEE (reference sequence). V trimming: 5 bases; J trimming: 5 bases; junction bases outside the gene matches: 14. The CDR3 protein is CASSYTGLVKGDTQYF. In DNA form, the CDR3 reads TGTGCCAGCAGTTACACCGGACTAGTGAAGGGAGATACGCAGTATTTT.

The J gene is TRBJ2-1, the V gene TRBV18; the D is unclear. The germline V and J ends were trimmed by 2 bases and 10 bases, with 15 bases remaining between them. This CDR3 is built from 14 residues. From germline, CDR1 is KGHSH and CDR2 LQKENI. Here the CDR3 DNA reads TGTGCCAGCTCACCAGAAAGGGCGACCCTAGAGCAGTTCTTC. This gives the protein CASSPERATLEQFF. The full variable domain, with the rest looked up from reference TRBV18 and TRBJ2-1, is NAGVMQNPRHLVRRRGQEARLRCSPMKGHSHVYWYRQLPEEGLKFMVYLQKENIIDESGMPKERFSAEFPKEGPSILRIQQVVRGDSAAYFCASSPERATLEQFFGPGTRLTVL.

This chain joins TRBV11-2 and TRBJ1-2, with 10 bases aligning to TRBD1. From germline, CDR1 is SGHAT and CDR2 FQNNGV. The ends lost 3 bases at V and 5 bases at J; junction bases unmatched: 6. CDR3 length: 15 residues. CDR3 in DNA: TGTGCCAGCAGCTTGGTCCGGGACAGGGGATATGGCTACACCTTC. Its protein product is CASSLVRDRGYGYTF.

The chain recombines TRBV20-1 with TRBJ1-1; 7 bases match TRBD1. Germline V gene data show CDR1 as DFQATT and CDR2 as SNEGSKA (reference sequence). J gave up 11 bases and V 2 bases, and 5 bases lay outside the gene matches. The CDR3 contains 11 residues. The CDR3, as DNA: TGCAGTGCTAGACCGGACAGGCGGGCTTTCTTT. Translated, it gives CSARPDRRAFF.

This clone came up once. V gene TRBV5-1 combines with J gene TRBJ1-2; D is unresolved. Trimming took 4 bases from V and 1 from J, leaving 5 bases between them. The CDR3 length is 12 residues. Germline loops: CDR1 SGHRS, CDR2 YFSETQ. The CDR3 DNA reads TGCGCCAGCAGCCCCAGTAACTATGGCTACACCTTC. It codes for CASSPSNYGYTF.

This clone was seen a handful of times. The V and J genes are TRBV6-5 and TRBJ2-3; D unresolved. This CDR3 contains 14 residues. Trimming pared 3 bases from V and 4 bases from J, leaving 11 bases between. In germline, CDR1 is MNHEY, CDR2 SVGAGI. CDR3 region: CASSYGVQADTQYF. In nucleotides, the CDR3 is TGTGCCAGCAGTTATGGGGTCCAAGCAGATACGCAGTATTTT.

This rearrangement joins TRBV5-1 to TRBJ2-5; D not certain. Germline V lookup: CDR1 SGHRS, CDR2 YFSETQ. This CDR3 region has 13 residues. The V end lost 1 base, the J end lost 5 bases, and 9 bases lay between the germline ends. CDR3 residues: CASSLIVGETQYF. The DNA of the CDR3 is TGCGCCAGCAGCTTGATAGTGGGTGAGACCCAGTACTTC.

This clone was found a few times. This rearrangement joins TRBV5-6 to TRBJ1-2; D gene ambiguous. Germline V gene sequence: CDR1 SGHDT, CDR2 YYEEEE. Trimming stripped 4 bases from V and 8 bases from J, with 15 bases between. This CDR3 is 13 amino acids long. CDR3 sequence: CASSQLPGRGYTF. Here the CDR3 DNA reads TGTGCCAGCAGCCAACTACCGGGGAGGGGCTACACCTTC.

The chain is built from TRBV5-4 and TRBJ2-7; D is uncertain. CDR1 and CDR2 from the germline V gene are SGHNT and YYREEE (reference sequence). This CDR3 has 14 amino acids. V was trimmed by 6 bases and J by 3 bases, leaving 16 bases between them. The CDR3 loop is CASTTGRLLYEQYF. CDR3 nucleotides: TGTGCCAGCACCACCGGACGACTTCTCTACGAGCAGTACTTC.

This rearrangement joins TRBV4-1 to TRBJ2-6, with a tentative D call TRBD1 (7 bases). Germline lookup yields CDR1 MGHRA and CDR2 YSYEKL. The CDR3 runs to 18 residues. V lost 0 bases, J lost 2 bases, and 14 bases lay in between. CDR3 coding DNA: TGCGCCAGCAGCCAAGATACCAGGGGGAGGACTGGGGCCAACGTCCTGACTTTC. This sequence encodes CASSQDTRGRTGANVLTF.

The V call is TRBV7-2, the J call TRBJ2-5; TRBD1 matches 7 bases. The CDR3 loop spans 14 amino acids. Germline loops: CDR1 SGHTA, CDR2 FQGNSA. V gave up 5 bases and J gave up 2 bases; unmatched junction bases: 5. CDR3 region: CASSLGQQQETQYF. CDR3 nucleotide sequence: TGTGCCAGCAGCCTGGGACAGCAACAAGAGACCCAGTACTTC.

The CDR3, as DNA: TGTGCCAGCAGCTCCGGAACAGGGCACTATGGCTACACCTTC. It codes for CASSSGTGHYGYTF. The chain is built from TRBV7-2 and TRBJ1-2; D is perhaps TRBD1 (6 bases). V lost 4 bases and J 3 bases, leaving 12 bases between the germline ends. CDR1 is SGHTA and CDR2 is FQGNSA in the germline V gene. The CDR3 loop spans 14 amino acids.

The chain uses TRBV2 and TRBJ2-6; the match to TRBD1 covers 7 bases. The CDR3 extends over 16 amino acids. Germline V gene sequence: CDR1 SNHLY, CDR2 FYNNEI. Trimming took 0 bases from V and 4 from J; bases not matched to a gene: 3. For the CDR3, the DNA is TGTGCCAGCAGTGAAGCCACAGGGGTCGGGGCCAACGTCCTGACTTTC. Amino acids: CASSEATGVGANVLTF.

About this clone itself: This sample includes further DNA sequences coding for the same CDR3. This sequence joins TRBV11-2 and TRBJ2-5; D not resolved. Trimming shortened V by 0 bases and J by 5 bases, and 4 bases separated the two germline ends. The germline gives CDR1 SGHAT, CDR2 FQNNGV. This CDR3 spans 12 amino acids. The CDR3 is CASSLDRETQYF. As DNA, the CDR3 is TGTGCCAGCAGCTTAGACCGTGAGACCCAGTACTTC. Full variable domain (missing parts from reference TRBV11-2 and TRBJ2-5): EAGVAQSPRYKIIEKRQSVAFWCNPISGHATLYWYQQILGQGPKLLIQFQNNGVVDDSQLPKDRFSAERLKGVDSTLKIQPAKLEDSAVYLCASSLDRETQYFGPGTRLLVL.

The chain uses TRBV18 and TRBJ1-4; maybe TRBD1 (5 bases). Germline V gene data show CDR1 as KGHSH and CDR2 as LQKENI. This CDR3 spans 14 amino acids. Trimming shortened V by 6 bases and J by 7 bases, and 15 bases separated the two germline ends. CDR3 bases: TGTGCCAGCTCCCGAGACAGTCGGGGTGAAAAACTGTTTTTT. Its protein is CASSRDSRGEKLFF.

V and J are TRBV5-4 and TRBJ2-5; D is uncertain. Germline CDR1 and CDR2: SGHNT and YYREEE (reference sequence). Trimming cost V 2 bases and J 5 bases, with 4 bases left between them. The CDR3 covers 11 residues. CDR3 in amino acids: CASSFKETQYF. DNA for the CDR3: TGTGCCAGCAGCTTCAAGGAGACCCAGTACTTC.

This chain's CDR3 is CASSRTGGKRPQHF. The CDR3 DNA reads TGTGCCAGCAGTCGGACAGGGGGCAAGAGGCCCCAGCATTTT. The chain joins TRBV6-5 to TRBJ1-5, with 11 bases identical to TRBD1. Germline CDR1 is MNHEY and CDR2 is SVGAGI. V dropped 5 bases and J dropped 9; count of bases not matched to a gene: 6. The CDR3 is 14 residues long.

The chain employs TRBV6-4 and TRBJ2-2, with 11 positions matching TRBD2. CDR3 length: 15 amino acids. V was clipped by 4 bases and J by 5 bases; unmatched bases: 3. The germline V gene has CDR1 MRHNA and CDR2 SNTAGT. In nucleotides, the CDR3 is TGTGCCAGCAGTGCACTAGCGGGGGAGACCGGGGAGCTGTTTTTT. It translates to CASSALAGETGELFF.

V and J are TRBV28 and TRBJ1-5; no definite D call. The CDR3 covers 15 residues. Germline loops: CDR1 MDHEN, CDR2 SYDVKM. With 3 bases removed from V and 1 base from J, the gap between germline ends came to 10 bases. The CDR3 coding sequence is TGTGCCAGCAGTTTGGTGCCCCTCAGCAATCAGCCCCAGCATTTT. Protein sequence: CASSLVPLSNQPQHF.

The V gene is TRBV6-1, the J gene TRBJ2-4; a weak D match, TRBD2 (5 bases). V was trimmed by 1 base and J by 0 bases, leaving 16 bases between them. In germline, CDR1 is MNHNS, CDR2 SASEGT. The CDR3 covers 18 residues. The DNA of the CDR3 is TGTGCCAGCAGTGAAGGGGAGAGTATGTTCCTAGCCAAAAACATTCAGTACTTC. Translated, it gives CASSEGESMFLAKNIQYF.

For this clone: The same CDR3 arises from other DNA sequences in this sample as well. The V and J genes are TRBV5-1 and TRBJ2-7; 7 positions agree with TRBD2. With V trimmed by 0 bases and J by 2 bases, 5 bases remained unmatched. Per germline, CDR1 SGHRS and CDR2 YFSETQ. This CDR3 is 15 amino acids long. The CDR3: CASSLASGDTYEQYF. DNA for the CDR3: TGCGCCAGCAGCTTGGCTAGCGGAGACACCTACGAGCAGTACTTC.

The rearrangement joins TRBV6-5 to TRBJ2-3; 7 positions agree with TRBD1. Germline V gene sequence: CDR1 MNHEY, CDR2 SVGAGI. The CDR3 spans 15 residues. The V segment lost 2 bases and the J segment 5 bases; nucleotides outside the gene matches: 7. As DNA, the CDR3 is TGTGCCAGCAGTTACGAGGGGGCAAGAGTAGATACGCAGTATTTT. Translated, it gives CASSYEGARVDTQYF.